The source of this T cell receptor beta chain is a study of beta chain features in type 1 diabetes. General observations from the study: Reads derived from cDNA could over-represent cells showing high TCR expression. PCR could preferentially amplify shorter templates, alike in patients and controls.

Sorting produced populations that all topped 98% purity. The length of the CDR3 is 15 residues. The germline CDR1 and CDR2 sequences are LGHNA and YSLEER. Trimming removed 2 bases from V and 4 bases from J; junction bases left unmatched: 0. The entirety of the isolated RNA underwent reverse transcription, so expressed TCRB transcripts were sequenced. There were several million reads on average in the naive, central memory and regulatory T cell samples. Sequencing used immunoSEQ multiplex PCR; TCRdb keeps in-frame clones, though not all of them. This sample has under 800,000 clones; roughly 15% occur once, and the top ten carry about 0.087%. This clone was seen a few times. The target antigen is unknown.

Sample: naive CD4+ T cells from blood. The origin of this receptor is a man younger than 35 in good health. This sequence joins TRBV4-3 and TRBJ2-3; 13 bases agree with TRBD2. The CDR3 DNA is TGCGCCAGCAGCCAAACTAGCGGGAGGGCAGATACGCAGTATTTT. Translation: CASSQTSGRADTQYF.